This note documents a single TCR beta chain sequence. The data were taken from a study of cytomegalovirus exposure and HLA in healthy donors. A multiplex PCR was run with 60 Vbeta primers and 13 Jbeta primers. Here immunoSEQ multiplex PCR was the method, and the copy in TCRdb shows in-frame clones only, minus some. The sample contains some 150,000 clones, around 76% of which appear only once. The germline V and J ends were trimmed by 4 bases and 7 bases, with 14 bases remaining between them. In germline, CDR1 is SGHTA, CDR2 FQGNSA. The CDR3 length is 13 residues. The chain has TRBV7-2 and TRBJ2-7, with D tentatively TRBD1 (6 bases). The specimen was PBMCs. This clonotype was obtained from a man in his sixties in good health and CMV-seronegative. The CDR3 sequence: CASSYDRFGEQYF. In nucleotides, the CDR3 is TGTGCCAGCAGCTACGACAGGTTTGGGGAGCAGTACTTC. The complete variable domain, with remaining parts taken from reference TRBV7-2 and TRBJ2-7, reads GAGVSQSPSNKVTEKGKDVELRCDPISGHTALYWYRQSLGQGLEFLIYFQGNSAPDKSGLPSDRFSAERTGGSVSTLTIQRTQQEDSAVYLCASSYDRFGEQYFGPGTRLTVT.